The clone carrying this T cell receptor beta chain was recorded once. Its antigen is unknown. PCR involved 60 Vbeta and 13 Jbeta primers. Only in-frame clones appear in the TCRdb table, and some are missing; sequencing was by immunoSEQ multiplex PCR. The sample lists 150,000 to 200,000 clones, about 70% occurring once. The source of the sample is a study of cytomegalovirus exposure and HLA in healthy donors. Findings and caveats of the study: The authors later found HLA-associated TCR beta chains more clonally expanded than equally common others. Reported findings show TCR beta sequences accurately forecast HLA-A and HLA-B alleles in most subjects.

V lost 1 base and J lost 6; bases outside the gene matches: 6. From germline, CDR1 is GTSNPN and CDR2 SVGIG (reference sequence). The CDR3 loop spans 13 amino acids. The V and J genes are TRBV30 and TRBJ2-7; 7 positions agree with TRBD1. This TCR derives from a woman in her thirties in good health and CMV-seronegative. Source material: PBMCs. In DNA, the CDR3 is TGTGCCTGGAGTGAAACACAGGGGAGCGAGCAGTACTTC. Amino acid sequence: CAWSETQGSEQYF.